This TCR beta chain was profiled in a study of early T cells in non-severe SARS-CoV-2 infection. Study-wide context: The authors sequenced bulk RNA from unsorted whole blood, leaving chains unpaired.

There are many counts of this clonotype. Trimming left V 0 bases short and J 9 bases short, with 9 bases between. CDR1 is MNHEY, CDR2 SVGAGI, per germline. This CDR3 is built from 13 residues. Each CDR3 protein is one row after TCRdb ran MiXCR on the 5' RACE reads. The sample contains 30,000 to 35,000 distinct CDR3 sequences, about 3.9% of which appear only once. The rearrangement links TRBV6-5 to TRBJ2-1; weak D call: TRBD2 (5 bases). The material sequenced was whole blood. This receptor was identified in an adult who was a healthcare worker with PCR-confirmed SARS-CoV-2 infection or an uninfected control (not recorded which). CDR3 residues: CASSYSKRTEQFF. CDR3 DNA sequence: TGTGCCAGCAGTTACTCGAAGCGGACTGAGCAGTTCTTC.